Listed here are 3 T cell receptor beta chains from one sample, sequenced in a study of response to subunit inactivated influenza vaccine. Each CDR3 protein is one row after TCRdb ran MiXCR on the RT-PCR reads. The table has about 520,000 distinct CDR3 sequences, about 7.2% seen once; the top ten hold around 12%. This specimen was PBMCs from blood, taken roughly 24 months after vaccination. These receptors were collected from a man between 50 and 70 years old who received an inactivated influenza vaccine.

This clonotype was detected ten times or more. The V call is TRBV5-1, the J call TRBJ2-5, with D perhaps TRBD2 (6 bases). Trimming removed 5 bases at V and 5 bases at J, with 16 bases between. The length of the CDR3 is 14 residues. Germline-derived CDR1 and CDR2 are SGHRS and YFSETQ. CDR3 residues: CASSPGGARETQYF. The CDR3 nucleotides read TGCGCCAGCAGTCCCGGCGGGGCCAGGGAGACCCAGTACTTC.

This clonotype was recorded at least ten times. The chain joins TRBV10-3 to TRBJ1-6, with D unresolved. This CDR3 comprises 18 residues. Trimming removed 0 bases at V and 0 bases at J, with 12 bases between. Germline V CDR1 and CDR2: ENHRY, SYGVKD. The CDR3 DNA sequence: TGTGCCATCAGTGAGTCGCGCAGACGGAGCTCCTATAATTCACCCCTCCACTTT. Encoded protein: CAISESRRRSSYNSPLHF.

This clonotype was seen a handful of times. This rearrangement joins TRBV20-1 to TRBJ1-6, with TRBD1 as a possible D gene (6 bases). This CDR3 contains 15 residues. Trimming left V 0 bases short and J 10 bases short, with 16 bases between. Germline lookup yields CDR1 DFQATT and CDR2 SNEGSKA (reference sequence). As DNA, the CDR3 is TGCAGTGCTAGAGATCGCTTAGGGGGGGGGTCACCCCTCCACTTT. It translates to CSARDRLGGGSPLHF.